This TCR beta chain stems from a study of T cell responses to AZD1222 COVID-19 vaccine. Findings and caveats of the study: Among those given AZD1222, only 5 to 7 were seropositive at baseline. Unmutated variant regions reportedly attract nearly half of all spike-specific TCRs. Spike-specific TCR breadth and depth grew following two AZD1222 doses.

Germline V gives CDR1 SNHLY, CDR2 FYNNEI. Trimming removed 8 bases at V and 4 bases at J, with 17 bases between. This CDR3 is 14 amino acids long. To note about this clone: What it binds is unknown.

Sequencing used immunoSEQ multiplex PCR; TCRdb keeps in-frame clones, though not all of them. The repertoire holds around 160,000 clones, with 85% to 95% as singletons. The receptor's source is an adult in good health. The sequences come from peripheral blood, collected on day 0 of AZD1222 vaccination. The chain employs TRBV2 and TRBJ1-2; TRBD1 might be the D (6 bases). CDR3 in DNA: TGTGCCAGCGGTACACAGGGAGGTGGCTATGGCTACACCTTC. Its translation: CASGTQGGGYGYTF.